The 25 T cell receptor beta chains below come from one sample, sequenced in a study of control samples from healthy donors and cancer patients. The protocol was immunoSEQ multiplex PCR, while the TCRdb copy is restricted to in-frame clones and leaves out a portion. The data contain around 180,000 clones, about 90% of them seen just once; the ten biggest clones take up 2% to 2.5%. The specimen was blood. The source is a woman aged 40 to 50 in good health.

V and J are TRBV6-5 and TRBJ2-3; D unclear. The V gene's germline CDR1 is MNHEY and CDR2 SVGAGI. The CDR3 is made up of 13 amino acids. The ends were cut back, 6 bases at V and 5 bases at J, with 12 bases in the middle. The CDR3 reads CASSPNEKDTQYF. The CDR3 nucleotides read TGTGCCAGCAGCCCCAATGAAAAAGATACGCAGTATTTT.

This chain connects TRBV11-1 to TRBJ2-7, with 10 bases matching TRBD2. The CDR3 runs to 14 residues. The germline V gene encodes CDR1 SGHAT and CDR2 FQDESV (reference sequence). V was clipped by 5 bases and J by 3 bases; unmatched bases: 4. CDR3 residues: CASSPASGGYEQYF. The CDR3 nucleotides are TGTGCCAGCAGCCCCGCTAGCGGGGGCTACGAGCAGTACTTC.

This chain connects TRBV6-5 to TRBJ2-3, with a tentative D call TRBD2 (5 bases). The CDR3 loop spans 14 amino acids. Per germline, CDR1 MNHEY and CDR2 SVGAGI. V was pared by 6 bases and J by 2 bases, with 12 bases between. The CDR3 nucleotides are TGTGCCAGCAGACAAGGAGGCCCCACAGATACGCAGTATTTT. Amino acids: CASRQGGPTDTQYF.

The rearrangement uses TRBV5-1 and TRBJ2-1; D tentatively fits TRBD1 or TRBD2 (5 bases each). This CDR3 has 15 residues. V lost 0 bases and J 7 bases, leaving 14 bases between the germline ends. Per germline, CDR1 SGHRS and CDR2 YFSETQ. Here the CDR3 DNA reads TGCGCCAGCAGCTTGGTACAAGGGGAGAGTAATGAGCAGTTCTTC. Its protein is CASSLVQGESNEQFF.

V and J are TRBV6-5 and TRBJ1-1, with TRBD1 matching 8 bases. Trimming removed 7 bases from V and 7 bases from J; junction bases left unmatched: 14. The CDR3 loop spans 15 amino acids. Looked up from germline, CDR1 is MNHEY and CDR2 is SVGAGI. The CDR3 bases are TGTGCCAGCACCAGAACATGGACAGGGCTCCGTGAAGCTTTCTTT. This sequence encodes CASTRTWTGLREAFF.

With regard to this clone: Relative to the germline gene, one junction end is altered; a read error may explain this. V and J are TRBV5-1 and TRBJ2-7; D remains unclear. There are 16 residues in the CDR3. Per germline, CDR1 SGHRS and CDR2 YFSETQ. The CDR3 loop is CATSRRSQQVSYEQYF. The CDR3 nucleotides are TGCGCCACCAGCCGGCGGTCGCAACAAGTTTCTTACGAGCAGTACTTC.

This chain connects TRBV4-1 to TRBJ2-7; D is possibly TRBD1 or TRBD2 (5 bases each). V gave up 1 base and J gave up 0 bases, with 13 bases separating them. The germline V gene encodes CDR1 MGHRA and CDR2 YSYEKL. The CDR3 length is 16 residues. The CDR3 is CASSQVKGTSSYEQYF. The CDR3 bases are TGCGCCAGCAGCCAAGTTAAGGGGACGAGCTCCTACGAGCAGTACTTC.

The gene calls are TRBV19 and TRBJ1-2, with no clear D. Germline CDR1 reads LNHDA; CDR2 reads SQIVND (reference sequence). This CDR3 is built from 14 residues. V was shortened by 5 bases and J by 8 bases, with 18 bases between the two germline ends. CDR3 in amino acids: CASSPQQDAWGYTF. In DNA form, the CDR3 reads TGTGCCAGTAGTCCTCAGCAGGATGCCTGGGGCTACACCTTC.

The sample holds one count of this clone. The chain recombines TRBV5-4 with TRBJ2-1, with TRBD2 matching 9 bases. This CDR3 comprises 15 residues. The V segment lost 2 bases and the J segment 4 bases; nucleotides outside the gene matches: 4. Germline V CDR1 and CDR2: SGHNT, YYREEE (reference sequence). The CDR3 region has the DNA TGTGCCAGCAGCTTCCCCAGCGGGGGGTACAATGAGCAGTTCTTC. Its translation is CASSFPSGGYNEQFF.

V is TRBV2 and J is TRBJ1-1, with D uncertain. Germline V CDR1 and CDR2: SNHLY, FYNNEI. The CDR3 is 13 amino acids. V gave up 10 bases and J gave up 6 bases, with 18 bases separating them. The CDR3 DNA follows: TGTGCCATCCTGTCGGGGAGGTCGGCTGAAGCTTTCTTT. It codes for CAILSGRSAEAFF.

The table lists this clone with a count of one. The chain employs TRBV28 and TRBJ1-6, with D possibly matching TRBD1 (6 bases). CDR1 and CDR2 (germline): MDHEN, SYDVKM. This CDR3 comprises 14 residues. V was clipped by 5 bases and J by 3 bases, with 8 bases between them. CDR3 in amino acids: CASSTGYYNSPLHF. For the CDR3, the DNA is TGTGCCAGCAGTACAGGGTACTATAATTCACCCCTCCACTTT.

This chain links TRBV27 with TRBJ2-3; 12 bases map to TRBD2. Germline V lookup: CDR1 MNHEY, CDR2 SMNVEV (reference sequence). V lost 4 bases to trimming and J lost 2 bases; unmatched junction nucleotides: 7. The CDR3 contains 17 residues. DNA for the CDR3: TGTGCCAGCAGTTCGCGACTAGCGGGGGTGTTCACAGATACGCAGTATTTT. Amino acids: CASSSRLAGVFTDTQYF.

Here the CDR3 DNA reads TGTGCCAGCAGTAGATACACAGATACGCAGTATTTT. This encodes CASSRYTDTQYF. The chain employs TRBV6-2 or TRBV6-3 and TRBJ2-3; unclear D gene. CDR1 and CDR2 (germline): MNHEY, SVGEGT. CDR3 length equals 12 residues. The V gene lost 5 bases and the J gene lost 2 bases, with 5 bases spanning the gap.

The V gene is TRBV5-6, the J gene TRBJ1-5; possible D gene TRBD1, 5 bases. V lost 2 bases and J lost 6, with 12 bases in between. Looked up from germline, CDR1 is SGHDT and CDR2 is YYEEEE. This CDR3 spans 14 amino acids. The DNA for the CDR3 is TGTGCCAGCAGCTTTAGGGGATACGGTCAGCCCCAGCATTTT. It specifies CASSFRGYGQPQHF.

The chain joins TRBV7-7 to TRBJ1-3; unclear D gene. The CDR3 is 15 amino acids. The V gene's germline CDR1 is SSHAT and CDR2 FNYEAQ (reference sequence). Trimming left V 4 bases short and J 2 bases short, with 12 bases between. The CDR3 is CASSSGWGAGNTIYF. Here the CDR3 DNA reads TGTGCCAGCAGCTCGGGTTGGGGAGCTGGAAACACCATATATTTT.

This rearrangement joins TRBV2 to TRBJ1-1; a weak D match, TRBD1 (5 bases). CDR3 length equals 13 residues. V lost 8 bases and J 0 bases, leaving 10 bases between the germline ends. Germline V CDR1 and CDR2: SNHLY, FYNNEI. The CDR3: CASSGTVNTEAFF. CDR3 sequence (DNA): TGTGCCAGCTCCGGGACGGTGAACACTGAAGCTTTCTTT.

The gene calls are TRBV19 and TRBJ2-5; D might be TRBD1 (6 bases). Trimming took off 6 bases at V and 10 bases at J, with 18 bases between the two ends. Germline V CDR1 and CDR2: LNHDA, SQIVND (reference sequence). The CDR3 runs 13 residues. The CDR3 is CASRATGTRDQYF. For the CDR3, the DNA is TGTGCCAGTAGGGCGACGGGGACACGGGACCAGTACTTC.

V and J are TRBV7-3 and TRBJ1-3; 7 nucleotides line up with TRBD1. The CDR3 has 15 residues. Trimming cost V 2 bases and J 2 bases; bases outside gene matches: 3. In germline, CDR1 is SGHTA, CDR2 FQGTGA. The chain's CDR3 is CASSLFGTAGNTIYF. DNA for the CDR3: TGTGCCAGCAGCTTATTTGGGACAGCTGGAAACACCATATATTTT.

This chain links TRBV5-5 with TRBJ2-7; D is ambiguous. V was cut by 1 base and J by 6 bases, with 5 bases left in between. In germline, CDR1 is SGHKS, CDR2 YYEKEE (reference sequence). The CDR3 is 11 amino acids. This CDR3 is CASSLLVEQYF. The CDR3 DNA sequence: TGTGCCAGCAGCTTGTTGGTCGAGCAGTACTTC.

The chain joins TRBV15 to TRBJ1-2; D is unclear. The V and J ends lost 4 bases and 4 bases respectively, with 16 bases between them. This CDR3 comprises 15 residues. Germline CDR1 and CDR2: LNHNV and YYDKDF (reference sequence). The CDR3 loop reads CATSIDRLASYGYTF. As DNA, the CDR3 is TGTGCCACCAGCATCGACCGACTTGCTTCCTATGGCTACACCTTC.

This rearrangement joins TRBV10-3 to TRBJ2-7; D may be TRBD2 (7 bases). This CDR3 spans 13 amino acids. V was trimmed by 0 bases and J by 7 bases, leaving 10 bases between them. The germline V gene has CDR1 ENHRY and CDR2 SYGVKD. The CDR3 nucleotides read TGTGCCATCAGTGAGTCGGGGAGGGGGGAGCAGTACTTC. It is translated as CAISESGRGEQYF.

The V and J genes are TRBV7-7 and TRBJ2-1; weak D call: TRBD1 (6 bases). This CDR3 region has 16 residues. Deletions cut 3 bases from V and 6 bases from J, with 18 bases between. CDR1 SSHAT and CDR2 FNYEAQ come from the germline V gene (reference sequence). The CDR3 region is CASSFRQGSPFNEQFF. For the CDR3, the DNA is TGTGCCAGCAGCTTTCGCCAGGGGTCCCCCTTCAATGAGCAGTTCTTC.

The CDR3 region has the DNA TGCGCCAGCAGTGAAATCGCAGGGACCTATGGCTACACCTTC. It yields the protein CASSEIAGTYGYTF. The chain combines TRBV10-2 with TRBJ1-2; possibly TRBD1 for D (5 bases). This CDR3 spans 14 amino acids. Trimming removed 3 bases at V and 4 bases at J, with 12 bases between. The V gene's germline CDR1 is WSHSY and CDR2 SAAADI.

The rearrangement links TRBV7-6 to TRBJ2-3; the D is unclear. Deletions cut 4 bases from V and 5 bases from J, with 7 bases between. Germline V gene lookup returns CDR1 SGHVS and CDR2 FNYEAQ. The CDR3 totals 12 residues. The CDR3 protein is CASSYSGDTQYF. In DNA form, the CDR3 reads TGTGCCAGCAGCTATTCCGGAGATACGCAGTATTTT.

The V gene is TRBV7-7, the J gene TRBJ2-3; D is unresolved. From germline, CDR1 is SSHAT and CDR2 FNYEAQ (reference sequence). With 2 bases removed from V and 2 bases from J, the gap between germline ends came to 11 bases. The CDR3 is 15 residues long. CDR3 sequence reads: CASSLSAGATDTQYF. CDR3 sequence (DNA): TGTGCCAGCAGCTTATCTGCCGGTGCCACAGATACGCAGTATTTT. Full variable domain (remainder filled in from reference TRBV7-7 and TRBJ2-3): GAGVSQSPRYKVTKRGQDVTLRCDPISSHATLYWYQQALGQGPEFLTYFNYEAQPDKSGLPSDRFSAERPEGSISTLTIQRTEQRDSAMYRCASSLSAGATDTQYFGPGTRLTVL.